The 4 T cell receptor beta chains given below trace back to one sample, sequenced in a study of T cells in Graves' hyperthyroidism and ophthalmopathy. Amplified regions were TCR beta CDR3 sequences from RNA transcripts. An initial round of RT-PCR targeting the TCR CDR3 relied on the HTBI primer set. TCRdb used MiXCR to reprocess the multiplex PCR reads, holding one entry per CDR3 protein. The sample shows around 520,000 distinct CDR3 sequences, under 15% of them seen only once. The sample was blood. The source is a woman under 30 with Graves' hyperthyroidism.

In its sample, this clonotype was seen many times. The rearrangement uses TRBV2 and TRBJ2-1; 11 bases fit TRBD2. The CDR3 is made up of 15 amino acids. Per the germline V gene, CDR1 is SNHLY and CDR2 is FYNNEI. V shed 2 bases, J shed 8 bases, and the junction held 5 bases outside the gene matches. This CDR3 is CASSERLAGGDEQFF. The CDR3, as DNA: TGTGCCAGCAGTGAAAGGCTAGCGGGAGGTGATGAGCAGTTCTTC.

This clonotype was seen only once. This chain uses TRBV12-3 or TRBV12-4 with TRBJ2-2, with 7 bases lining up with TRBD2. The CDR3 totals 17 residues. V shed 3 bases, J shed 2 bases, and the junction held 9 bases outside the gene matches. The CDR3 DNA reads as TGTGCCAGCAGTTTGGGTAGCGGGTCTCCAAACACCGGGGAGCTGTTTTTT. Its translation: CASSLGSGSPNTGELFF.

This clonotype was counted a few times. The J gene is TRBJ1-5, the V gene TRBV7-8; D is uncertain. Trimming pared 2 bases from V and 6 bases from J, leaving 20 bases between. The CDR3 consists of 17 residues. CDR1 SGHVS and CDR2 FQNEAQ come from the germline V gene. Here the CDR3 reads CASSLLVLSSTAQPQHF. Here the CDR3 DNA reads TGTGCCAGCAGCTTACTTGTCCTCTCGAGCACGGCTCAGCCCCAGCATTTT.

This clonotype was detected a few times. J is TRBJ1-5 and V is TRBV19, with D perhaps TRBD1 (5 bases). The germline gives CDR1 LNHDA, CDR2 SQIVND (reference sequence). V lost 6 bases and J lost 4, with 19 bases in between. The CDR3 covers 16 residues. CDR3 in amino acids: CASRRSGDGKNQPQHF. In DNA form, the CDR3 reads TGTGCCAGTAGGCGGTCGGGGGACGGAAAAAATCAGCCCCAGCATTTT.